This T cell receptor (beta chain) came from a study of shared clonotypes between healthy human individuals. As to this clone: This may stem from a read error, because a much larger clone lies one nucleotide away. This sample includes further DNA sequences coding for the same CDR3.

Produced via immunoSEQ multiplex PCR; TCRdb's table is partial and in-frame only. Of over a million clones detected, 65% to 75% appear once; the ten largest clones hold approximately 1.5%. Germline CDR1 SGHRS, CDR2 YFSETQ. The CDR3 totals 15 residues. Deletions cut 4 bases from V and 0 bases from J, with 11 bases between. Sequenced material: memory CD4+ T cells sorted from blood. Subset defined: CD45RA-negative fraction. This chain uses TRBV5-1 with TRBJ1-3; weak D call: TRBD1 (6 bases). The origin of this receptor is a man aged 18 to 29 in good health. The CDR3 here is CASSLGTPSGNTIYF. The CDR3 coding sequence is TGCGCCAGCAGCCTAGGGACACCCTCTGGAAACACCATATATTTT.